Below are 30 T cell receptor beta chains sequenced from a single sample in a study of T cells after somatic rescue of genetic block. Profiled with immunoSEQ multiplex PCR; TCRdb holds only in-frame clones, not every one. The sample holds about 88,000 clones, just under 90% seen once. Sequenced input: peripheral blood mononuclear cells (PBMCs). The receptors come from a young woman.

This chain uses TRBV18 with TRBJ1-1, with a tentative D call TRBD1 (6 bases). This CDR3 comprises 11 residues. Germline CDR1 and CDR2: KGHSH and LQKENI. The ends were cut back, 6 bases at V and 10 bases at J, with 12 bases in the middle. The CDR3: CASSARGGAFF. Here the CDR3 DNA reads TGTGCCAGCTCGGCTAGGGGGGGAGCTTTCTTT.

The gene calls are TRBV4-2 and TRBJ2-1; the D gene is possibly TRBD2 (6 bases). The CDR3 is 12 residues long. Trimming cost V 5 bases and J 9 bases, with 11 bases left between them. Germline V gene lookup returns CDR1 LGHNA and CDR2 YNFKEQ. DNA of the CDR3: TGTGCCAGCAGCTTGGAGGGGCGTGAGCAGTTCTTC. Translating gives CASSLEGREQFF.

The V gene is TRBV5-6, the J gene TRBJ1-2, with TRBD1 as a possible D gene (6 bases). Looked up from germline, CDR1 is SGHDT and CDR2 is YYEEEE. Trimming pared 2 bases from V and 5 bases from J, leaving 10 bases between. This CDR3 region has 13 residues. The CDR3 region has the DNA TGTGCCAGCAGCTTTCGGGGACAATATGGCTACACCTTC. Translated: CASSFRGQYGYTF.

The V and J genes are TRBV7-2 and TRBJ1-5; tentatively, D is TRBD1 (6 bases). The CDR3 covers 13 residues. The germline V gene has CDR1 SGHTA and CDR2 FQGNSA. Trimming took off 7 bases at V and 3 bases at J, with 10 bases between the two ends. In DNA form, the CDR3 reads TGTGCCAGCAAAGGGGGGATCAATCAGCCCCAGCATTTT. Translated, it gives CASKGGINQPQHF.

The V call is TRBV2, the J call TRBJ2-3, with D possibly matching TRBD1 (5 bases). V lost 2 bases and J lost 3, with 12 bases in between. This CDR3 has 15 amino acids. In germline, CDR1 is SNHLY, CDR2 FYNNEI. CDR3 bases: TGTGCCAGCAGTGAAAAATGGGCAGGGACAGATACGCAGTATTTT. Residues: CASSEKWAGTDTQYF.

The chain employs TRBV19 and TRBJ2-1, with TRBD2 matching over 12 bases. Germline V gene data show CDR1 as LNHDA and CDR2 as SQIVND (reference sequence). This CDR3 has 16 amino acids. V trimming: 3 bases; J trimming: 2 bases; junction bases outside the gene matches: 2. The CDR3 loop is CASSIRTSGAYNEQFF. Written as DNA, the CDR3 is TGTGCCAGTAGTATCCGGACTAGCGGGGCCTACAATGAGCAGTTCTTC. The variable domain in full, completed from reference TRBV19 and TRBJ2-1, reads DGGITQSPKYLFRKEGQNVTLSCEQNLNHDAMYWYRQDPGQGLRLIYYSQIVNDFQKGDIAEGYSVSREKKESFPLTVTSAQKNPTAFYLCASSIRTSGAYNEQFFGPGTRLTVL.

The V call is TRBV11-2, the J call TRBJ1-4, with 7 bases fitting TRBD1. Losses at the gene ends were 5 bases for V and 7 bases for J; bases not matched to a gene: 19. Germline V lookup: CDR1 SGHAT, CDR2 FQNNGV. The CDR3 has 18 amino acids. Here the CDR3 DNA reads TGTGCCAGCAGCCCAAGGACAGGACGAATTCGGCGGTTTGAAAAACTGTTTTTT. The encoded protein is CASSPRTGRIRRFEKLFF.

V usage is TRBV6-6 and J usage is TRBJ1-5; the match to TRBD1 covers 8 bases. V shed 5 bases and J 10 bases; nucleotides not matched to a gene: 10. CDR1 MNHNY and CDR2 SVGAGI come from the germline V gene (reference sequence). The CDR3 contains 14 residues. The CDR3 DNA reads TGTGCCAGCAGTATCGGACAGGGTAGAAGACCCCAGCATTTT. This encodes CASSIGQGRRPQHF.

CDR3 DNA: TGTGCCAGCAGTTCGATTAGCGGGCTTGAGCAGTTCTTC. This encodes CASSSISGLEQFF. The chain combines TRBV2 with TRBJ2-1; 7 bases align to TRBD2. Germline CDR1 reads SNHLY; CDR2 reads FYNNEI. The CDR3 runs 13 residues. With 5 bases clipped from V and 9 bases from J, the junction kept 7 bases outside the gene matches.

This chain connects TRBV5-1 to TRBJ2-2, with D possibly called TRBD1 or TRBD2 (5 bases each). Deletions cut 0 bases from V and 4 bases from J, with 10 bases between. The CDR3 has 15 residues. Germline-derived CDR1 and CDR2 are SGHRS and YFSETQ. The CDR3 loop reads CASSLGDGRTGELFF. CDR3 in DNA: TGCGCCAGCAGCTTGGGGGACGGACGCACCGGGGAGCTGTTTTTT.

The V and J genes are TRBV9 and TRBJ2-1; D is possibly TRBD2 (6 bases). The V gene's germline CDR1 is SGDLS and CDR2 YYNGEE. CDR3 length equals 14 residues. V dropped 0 bases and J dropped 3 bases, with 7 bases sitting between them. Here the CDR3 reads CASSVGDFYNEQFF. CDR3 nucleotides: TGTGCCAGCAGCGTAGGGGACTTCTACAATGAGCAGTTCTTC. The full variable domain, completed using reference TRBV9 and TRBJ2-1, is DSGVTQTPKHLITATGQRVTLRCSPRSGDLSVYWYQQSLDQGLQFLIQYYNGEERAKGNILERFSAQQFPDLHSELNLSSLELGDSALYFCASSVGDFYNEQFFGPGTRLTVL.

The rearrangement uses TRBV28 and TRBJ2-3; D unresolved. Germline V gene lookup returns CDR1 MDHEN and CDR2 SYDVKM. V dropped 5 bases and J dropped 6 bases, with 9 bases sitting between them. The CDR3 has 12 amino acids. The CDR3, as DNA: TGTGCCAGCAGTCTAATCATGGATACGCAGTATTTT. Protein product: CASSLIMDTQYF.

The rearrangement links TRBV6-1 to TRBJ2-1; 8 bases line up with TRBD2. The trim removed 8 bases at V and 2 bases at J, leaving 8 bases unmatched. CDR1 is MNHNS, CDR2 SASEGT, per germline. The CDR3 contains 15 residues. CDR3 DNA: TGTGCCAGCCGAGCGGGAGTATTTACCTACAATGAGCAGTTCTTC. Protein product: CASRAGVFTYNEQFF.

This clone showed up just once. The rearrangement links TRBV28 to TRBJ2-7, with 9 bases identical to TRBD2. Germline CDR1 reads MDHEN; CDR2 reads SYDVKM. The J segment lost 3 bases and the V segment lost 3 bases, leaving 33 bases of the junction unmatched. The CDR3 has 24 residues. The CDR3: CASSFLAGEARERVGNSGGYEQYF. As DNA, the CDR3 is TGTGCCAGCAGTTTCTTAGCGGGAGAGGCGCGGGAAAGGGTCGGAAATTCGGGGGGCTACGAGCAGTACTTC. The entire variable domain, with the rest obtained from reference TRBV28 and TRBJ2-7, is as follows: DVKVTQSSRYLVKRTGEKVFLECVQDMDHENMFWYRQDPGLGLRLIYFSYDVKMKEKGDIPEGYSVSREKKERFSLILESASTNQTSMYLCASSFLAGEARERVGNSGGYEQYFGPGTRLTVT.

This chain links TRBV19 with TRBJ2-2; 11 bases map to TRBD1. CDR1 is LNHDA, CDR2 SQIVND, per germline (reference sequence). With V trimmed by 5 bases and J by 4 bases, 6 bases remained unmatched. The CDR3 covers 16 residues. This chain's CDR3 is CASSLRTGGTTGELFF. The CDR3 DNA is TGTGCCAGTAGTCTCCGGACAGGGGGCACCACCGGGGAGCTGTTTTTT.

The V call is TRBV28, the J call TRBJ1-4; the D gene is possibly TRBD1 (6 bases). This CDR3 is 14 amino acids long. CDR1 MDHEN and CDR2 SYDVKM come from the germline V gene. V shed 6 bases and J shed 7 bases, with 15 bases lying between them. CDR3 sequence (DNA): TGTGCCAGCAGGACAGATAAGGGGGGTGAAAAACTGTTTTTT. Its translation is CASRTDKGGEKLFF.

The rearrangement joins TRBV10-3 to TRBJ2-3; D is undetermined. In germline, CDR1 is ENHRY, CDR2 SYGVKD. The CDR3 covers 16 residues. V was clipped by 0 bases and J by 4 bases, with 14 bases between them. Here the CDR3 DNA reads TGTGCCATCAGTGAGTCGAATGACATTTCTTCAGATACGCAGTATTTT. Encoded protein: CAISESNDISSDTQYF.

This clone was recorded once. J is TRBJ1-2 and V is TRBV25-1; D remains ambiguous. This CDR3 spans 15 amino acids. Germline V lookup: CDR1 MGHDK, CDR2 SYGVNS. Trimming shortened V by 5 bases and J by 4 bases, and 17 bases separated the two germline ends. The CDR3 reads CASSPPTGGIYGYTF. The CDR3 bases are TGTGCCAGCAGTCCCCCTACGGGAGGAATCTATGGCTACACCTTC.

This sequence joins TRBV4-3 and TRBJ1-3; unclear D gene. The germline gives CDR1 LGHNA, CDR2 YSLEER. Trimming cost V 1 base and J 0 bases, with 10 bases left between them. This CDR3 has 16 residues. The CDR3 DNA reads as TGCGCCAGCAGCCAAGCGGCGGAGGACTCTGGAAACACCATATATTTT. Encoded protein: CASSQAAEDSGNTIYF.

This clone appeared a single time. The V and J genes are TRBV6-6 and TRBJ1-1; tentatively, D is TRBD1 (5 bases). The CDR3 is 11 amino acids. Germline assignment: CDR1 MNHNY and CDR2 SVGAGI (reference sequence). V lost 0 bases to trimming and J lost 11 bases, with 7 bases between them. The CDR3 is CASSYSGVAFF. The CDR3 DNA reads TGTGCCAGCAGTTACTCAGGGGTGGCTTTCTTT.

The chain joins TRBV2 to TRBJ2-6; D is ambiguous. CDR1 and CDR2 (germline): SNHLY, FYNNEI. V lost 8 bases and J lost 0, with 8 bases in between. The CDR3 totals 14 residues. CDR3 sequence: CASHEISGANVLTF. The CDR3 DNA follows: TGTGCCAGCCATGAAATCTCTGGGGCCAACGTCCTGACTTTC.

In DNA form, the CDR3 reads TGTGCCAGCAGTGAGTCAGGACCTTGGGTCGATGAGCAGTTCTTC. Protein sequence: CASSESGPWVDEQFF. The J gene is TRBJ2-1, the V gene TRBV2; D is uncertain. The germline V gene encodes CDR1 SNHLY and CDR2 FYNNEI. This CDR3 comprises 15 residues. Trimming removed 3 bases at V and 8 bases at J, with 17 bases between.

The count of this clone is one. This chain uses TRBV5-1 with TRBJ2-7; D could derive from TRBD1 or TRBD2 (5 bases each). The germline V and J ends were trimmed by 0 bases and 1 base, with 14 bases remaining between them. Per the germline V gene, CDR1 is SGHRS and CDR2 is YFSETQ. This CDR3 is built from 16 residues. CDR3 in DNA: TGCGCCAGCAGCTTGGAGGGGTACGGGACGTCCTACGAGCAGTACTTC. This sequence encodes CASSLEGYGTSYEQYF.

On this clone: This CDR3 is also generated by other DNA sequences in the sample. The chain employs TRBV18 and TRBJ2-7; tentative D call: TRBD2 (6 bases). Trimming removed 0 bases from V and 3 bases from J, with 6 bases in between. The CDR3 has 13 residues. Germline-derived CDR1 and CDR2 are KGHSH and LQKENI. Here the CDR3 reads CASSPPGGYEQYF. Written as DNA, the CDR3 is TGTGCCAGCTCACCACCCGGGGGCTACGAGCAGTACTTC. The full variable domain, in which reference TRBV18 and TRBJ2-7 provide the parts outside the CDR3, is NAGVMQNPRHLVRRRGQEARLRCSPMKGHSHVYWYRQLPEEGLKFMVYLQKENIIDESGMPKERFSAEFPKEGPSILRIQQVVRGDSAAYFCASSPPGGYEQYFGPGTRLTVT.

The chain links TRBV2 to TRBJ2-7; D is undetermined. Trimming took 6 bases from V and 0 from J, leaving 12 bases between them. Germline values: CDR1 SNHLY, CDR2 FYNNEI. This CDR3 comprises 14 residues. The CDR3 sequence is CASSPQISSYEQYF. The CDR3 region has the DNA TGTGCCAGCAGCCCACAGATAAGCTCCTACGAGCAGTACTTC. The full variable domain, with the rest looked up from reference TRBV2 and TRBJ2-7, is EPEVTQTPSHQVTQMGQEVILRCVPISNHLYFYWYRQILGQKVEFLVSFYNNEISEKSEIFDDQFSVERPDGSNFTLKIRSTKLEDSAMYFCASSPQISSYEQYFGPGTRLTVT.

The rearrangement links TRBV7-6 to TRBJ2-3; D unclear. Germline lookup yields CDR1 SGHVS and CDR2 FNYEAQ. This CDR3 contains 13 residues. Trimming cost V 2 bases and J 2 bases, with 5 bases left between them. CDR3 coding DNA: TGTGCCAGCAGCTTACTACCCACAGATACGCAGTATTTT. This codes for CASSLLPTDTQYF.

V and J are TRBV19 and TRBJ1-4, with 7 bases that match TRBD1. From germline, CDR1 is LNHDA and CDR2 SQIVND (reference sequence). The CDR3 has 12 residues. Unmatched junction bases numbered 3, after V lost 6 bases and J lost 8 bases. DNA of the CDR3: TGTGCCAGTAGGGGACAGCCCGAAAAACTGTTTTTT. The encoded protein is CASRGQPEKLFF.

This clone was found once. As DNA, the CDR3 is TGTGCCAGCAGGTTCACAGGGAGCTACGAGCAGTACTTC. This codes for CASRFTGSYEQYF. V and J are TRBV28 and TRBJ2-7, with D maybe TRBD1 (6 bases). The CDR3 is made up of 13 amino acids. V gave up 6 bases and J gave up 3 bases, with 12 bases separating them. CDR1 MDHEN and CDR2 SYDVKM come from the germline V gene.

The rearrangement joins TRBV10-3 to TRBJ2-1; 8 nucleotides agree with TRBD1. CDR1 is ENHRY, CDR2 SYGVKD, per germline. The length of the CDR3 is 15 residues. V dropped 2 bases and J dropped 0; count of bases not matched to a gene: 0. The CDR3, as DNA: TGTGCCATCAGTGAGACAGGGGGCTCCTACAATGAGCAGTTCTTC. Translation gives CAISETGGSYNEQFF.

The rearrangement joins TRBV7-9 to TRBJ2-1, with a weak D call TRBD2 (5 bases). V lost 4 bases and J lost 0, with 16 bases in between. The V gene's germline CDR1 is SEHNR and CDR2 FQNEAQ (reference sequence). CDR3 size: 17 residues. The CDR3 sequence is CASSYRGSRSSYNEQFF. DNA of the CDR3: TGTGCCAGCAGCTACCGCGGGTCAAGGAGCTCCTACAATGAGCAGTTCTTC.